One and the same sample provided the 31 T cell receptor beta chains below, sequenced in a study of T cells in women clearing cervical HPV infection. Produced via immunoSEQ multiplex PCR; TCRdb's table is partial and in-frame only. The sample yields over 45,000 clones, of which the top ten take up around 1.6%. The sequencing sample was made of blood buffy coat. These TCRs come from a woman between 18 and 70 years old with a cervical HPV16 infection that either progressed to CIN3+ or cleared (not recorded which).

The covered CDR3 bases are TGTGCCAGCAGCTCCAGGGGGTCCCCAGAGACC. Translation: CASSSRGSPET. The CDR3, in full, reads CASSSRGSPETQYF. This chain links TRBV5-4 with TRBJ2-5, with 7 nucleotides matching TRBD1. The read ends 3 residues before the CDR3 terminus; that terminus is restored from the germline J gene. Unmatched junction bases numbered 6, after V lost 3 bases and J lost 4 bases. The CDR3 consists of 14 residues. The germline V gene has CDR1 SGHNT and CDR2 YYREEE (reference sequence).

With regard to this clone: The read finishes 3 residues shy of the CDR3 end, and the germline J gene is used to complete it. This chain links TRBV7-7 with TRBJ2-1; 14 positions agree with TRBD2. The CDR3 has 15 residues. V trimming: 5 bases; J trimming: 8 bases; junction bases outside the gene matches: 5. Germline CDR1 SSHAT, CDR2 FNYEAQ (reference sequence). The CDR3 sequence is CASSKGLAGVYEQFF. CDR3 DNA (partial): TGTGCCAGCAGCAAGGGACTAGCGGGAGTTTATGAG.

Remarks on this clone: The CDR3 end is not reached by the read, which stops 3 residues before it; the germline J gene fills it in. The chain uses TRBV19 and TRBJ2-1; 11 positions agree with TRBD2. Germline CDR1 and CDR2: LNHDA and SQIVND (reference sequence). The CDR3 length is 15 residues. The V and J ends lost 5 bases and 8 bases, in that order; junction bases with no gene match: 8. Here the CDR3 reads CASSPGTSGVYEQFF. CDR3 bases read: TGTGCCAGTAGTCCCGGGACTAGCGGTGTCTATGAG.

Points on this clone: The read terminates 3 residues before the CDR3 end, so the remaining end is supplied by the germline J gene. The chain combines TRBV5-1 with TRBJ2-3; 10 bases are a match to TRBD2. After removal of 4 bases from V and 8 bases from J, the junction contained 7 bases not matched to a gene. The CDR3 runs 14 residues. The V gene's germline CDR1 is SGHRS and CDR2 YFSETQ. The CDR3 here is CASSLEASGGTQYF. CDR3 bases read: TGCGCCAGCAGCCTGGAGGCTAGCGGGGGTACG.

The sequenced part of the CDR3 DNA is TGTGCCAGCAGCTTCGGTCTCGGAGAGACC. Its translation: CASSFGLGET. The complete CDR3 sequence is CASSFGLGETQYF. The rearrangement joins TRBV7-7 to TRBJ2-5, with D unclear. The CDR3 end lies 3 residues beyond the end of the read and is filled in from the germline J gene. The CDR3 runs 13 residues. In germline, CDR1 is SSHAT, CDR2 FNYEAQ (reference sequence). The V and J ends lost 3 bases and 4 bases respectively, with 9 bases between them.

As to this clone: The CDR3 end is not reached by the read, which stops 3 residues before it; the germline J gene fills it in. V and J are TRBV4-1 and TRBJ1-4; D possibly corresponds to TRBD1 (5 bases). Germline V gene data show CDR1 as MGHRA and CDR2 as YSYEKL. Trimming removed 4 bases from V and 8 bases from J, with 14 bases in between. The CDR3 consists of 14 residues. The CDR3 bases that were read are TGCGCCAGCAGCCGCAGGGTGCGACCCGAAAAA. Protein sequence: CASSRRVRPEK. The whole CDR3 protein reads CASSRRVRPEKLFF.

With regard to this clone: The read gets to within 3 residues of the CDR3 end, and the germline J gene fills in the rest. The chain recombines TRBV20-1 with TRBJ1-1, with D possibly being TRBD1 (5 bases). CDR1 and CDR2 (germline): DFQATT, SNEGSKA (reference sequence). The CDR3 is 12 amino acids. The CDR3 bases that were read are TGCAGTGCGGGGCAGGGAATCGGATAC. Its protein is CSAGQGIGY. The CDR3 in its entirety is CSAGQGIGYAFF.

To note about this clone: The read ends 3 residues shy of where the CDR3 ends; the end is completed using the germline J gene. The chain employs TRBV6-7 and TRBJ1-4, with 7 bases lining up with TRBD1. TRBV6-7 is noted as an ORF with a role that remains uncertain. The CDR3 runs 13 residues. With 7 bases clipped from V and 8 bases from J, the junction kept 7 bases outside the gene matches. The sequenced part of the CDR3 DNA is TGTGCCAGCAACCTAAGGACAGGAGAAAAA. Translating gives CASNLRTGEK. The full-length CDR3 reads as CASNLRTGEKLFF.

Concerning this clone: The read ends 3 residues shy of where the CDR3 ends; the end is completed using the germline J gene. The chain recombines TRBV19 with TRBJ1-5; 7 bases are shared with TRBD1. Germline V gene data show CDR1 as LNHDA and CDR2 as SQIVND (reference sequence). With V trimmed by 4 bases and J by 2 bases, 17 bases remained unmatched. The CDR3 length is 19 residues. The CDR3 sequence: CASSNSLSTGSMRNQPQHF. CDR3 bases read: TGTGCCAGTAGTAATAGTCTGTCGACAGGGAGTATGCGCAATCAGCCC.

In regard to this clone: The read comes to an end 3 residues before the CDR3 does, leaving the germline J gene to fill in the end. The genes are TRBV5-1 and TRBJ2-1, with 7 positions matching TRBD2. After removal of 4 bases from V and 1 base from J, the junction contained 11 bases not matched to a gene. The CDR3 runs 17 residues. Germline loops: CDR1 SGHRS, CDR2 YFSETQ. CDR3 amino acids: CASSPLVAGVSYNEQFF. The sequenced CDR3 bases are TGCGCCAGCAGCCCGTTGGTGGCGGGAGTTTCCTACAATGAG.

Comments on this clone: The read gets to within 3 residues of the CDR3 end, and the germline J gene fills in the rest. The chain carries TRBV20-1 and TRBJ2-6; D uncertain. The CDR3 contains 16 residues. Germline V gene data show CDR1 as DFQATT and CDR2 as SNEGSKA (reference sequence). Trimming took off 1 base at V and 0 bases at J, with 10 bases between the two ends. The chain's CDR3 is CSARGQITSGANVLTF. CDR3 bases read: TGCAGTGCTAGAGGCCAGATCACCTCTGGGGCCAACGTC.

CDR3: CASSPRRRVQETQYF. CDR3 bases read: TGCGCCAGCAGCCCACGGCGAAGGGTCCAAGAGACC. The rearrangement links TRBV5-1 to TRBJ2-5, with D unclear. Read coverage stops 3 residues before the CDR3 terminus; the germline J gene supplies the remainder. The length of the CDR3 is 15 residues. Per the germline V gene, CDR1 is SGHRS and CDR2 is YFSETQ. The germline V and J ends were trimmed by 4 bases and 1 base, with 14 bases remaining between them.

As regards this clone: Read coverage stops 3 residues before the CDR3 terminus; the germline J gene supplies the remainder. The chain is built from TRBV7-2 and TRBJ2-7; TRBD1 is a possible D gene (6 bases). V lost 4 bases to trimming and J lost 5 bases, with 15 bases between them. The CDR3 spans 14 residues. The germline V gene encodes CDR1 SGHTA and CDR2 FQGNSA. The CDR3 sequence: CASSSQGIVDEQYF. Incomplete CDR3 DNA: TGTGCCAGCAGCTCACAGGGAATCGTTGACGAG. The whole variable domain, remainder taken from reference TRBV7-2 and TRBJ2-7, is GAGVSQSPSNKVTEKGKDVELRCDPISGHTALYWYRQSLGQGLEFLIYFQGNSAPDKSGLPSDRFSAERTGGSVSTLTIQRTQQEDSAVYLCASSSQGIVDEQYFGPGTRLTVT.

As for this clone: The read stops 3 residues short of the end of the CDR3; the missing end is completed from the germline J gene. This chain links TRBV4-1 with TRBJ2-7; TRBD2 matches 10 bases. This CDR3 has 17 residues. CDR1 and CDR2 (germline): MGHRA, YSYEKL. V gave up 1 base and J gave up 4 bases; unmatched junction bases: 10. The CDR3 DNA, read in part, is TGCGCCAGCAGCCAAGTCTTCCAGCGGGAGGGCCGGTACGAG. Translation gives CASSQVFQREGRYE. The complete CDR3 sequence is CASSQVFQREGRYEQYF.

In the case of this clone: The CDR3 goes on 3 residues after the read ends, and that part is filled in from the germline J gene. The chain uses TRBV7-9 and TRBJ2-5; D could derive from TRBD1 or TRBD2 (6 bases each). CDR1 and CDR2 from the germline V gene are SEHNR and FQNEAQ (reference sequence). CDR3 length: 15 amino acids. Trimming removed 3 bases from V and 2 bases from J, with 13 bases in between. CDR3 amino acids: CASSLSQGRQETQYF. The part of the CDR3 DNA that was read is TGTGCCAGCAGCTTGTCCCAGGGGAGGCAAGAGACC.

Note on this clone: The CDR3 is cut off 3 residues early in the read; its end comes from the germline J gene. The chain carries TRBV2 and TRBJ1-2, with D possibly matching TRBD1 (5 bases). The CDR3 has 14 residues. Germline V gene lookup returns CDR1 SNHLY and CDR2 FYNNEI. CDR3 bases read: TGTGCCAGCAGTGACAGGGATGGGAGAGGAGGC. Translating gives CASSDRDGRGG. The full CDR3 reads CASSDRDGRGGYTF.

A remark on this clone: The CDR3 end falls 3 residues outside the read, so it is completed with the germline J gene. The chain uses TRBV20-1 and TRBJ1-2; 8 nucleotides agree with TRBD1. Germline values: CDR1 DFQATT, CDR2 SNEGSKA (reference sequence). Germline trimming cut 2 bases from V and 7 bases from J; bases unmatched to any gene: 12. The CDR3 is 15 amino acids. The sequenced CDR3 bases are TGCAGTGCTAGACTCCTCGACAGGGGAGGGGGTGGC. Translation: CSARLLDRGGGG. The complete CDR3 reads CSARLLDRGGGGYTF.

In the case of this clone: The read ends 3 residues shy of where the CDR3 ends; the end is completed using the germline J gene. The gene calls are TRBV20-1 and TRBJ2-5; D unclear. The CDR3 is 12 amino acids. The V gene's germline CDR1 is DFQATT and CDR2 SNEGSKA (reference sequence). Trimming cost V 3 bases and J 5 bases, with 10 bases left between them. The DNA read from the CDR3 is TGCAGTGCTAGGCCCGTCGGGGAGACC. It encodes CSARPVGET. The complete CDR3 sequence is CSARPVGETQYF.

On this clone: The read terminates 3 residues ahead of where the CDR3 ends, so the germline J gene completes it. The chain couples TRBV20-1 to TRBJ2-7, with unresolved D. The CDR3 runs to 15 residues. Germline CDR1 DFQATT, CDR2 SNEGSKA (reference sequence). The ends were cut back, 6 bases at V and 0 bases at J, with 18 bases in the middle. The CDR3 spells CSATNPARSSYEQYF. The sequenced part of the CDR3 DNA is TGCAGTGCGACGAACCCAGCGAGGAGCTCCTACGAG.

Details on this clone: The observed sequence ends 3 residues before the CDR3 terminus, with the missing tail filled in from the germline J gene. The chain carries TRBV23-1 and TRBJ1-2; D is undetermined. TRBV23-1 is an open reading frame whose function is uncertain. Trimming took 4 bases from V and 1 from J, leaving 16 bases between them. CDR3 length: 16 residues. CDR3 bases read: TGCGCCAGCAGTCTAATAAATGGCAGGCTTAACTATGGC. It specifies CASSLINGRLNYG. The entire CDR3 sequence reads CASSLINGRLNYGYTF.

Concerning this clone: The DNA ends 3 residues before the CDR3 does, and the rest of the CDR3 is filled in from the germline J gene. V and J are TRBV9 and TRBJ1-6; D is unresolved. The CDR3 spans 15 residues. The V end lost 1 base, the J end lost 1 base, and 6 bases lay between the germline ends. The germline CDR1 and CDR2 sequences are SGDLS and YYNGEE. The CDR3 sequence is CASSVTDSYNSPLHF. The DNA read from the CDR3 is TGTGCCAGCAGCGTAACAGATTCCTATAATTCACCC.

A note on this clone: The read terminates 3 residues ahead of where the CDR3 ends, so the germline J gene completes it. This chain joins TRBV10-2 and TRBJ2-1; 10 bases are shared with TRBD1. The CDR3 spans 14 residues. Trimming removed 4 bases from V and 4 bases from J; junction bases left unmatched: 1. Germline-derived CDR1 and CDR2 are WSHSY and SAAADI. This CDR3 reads CASSGDRGYNEQFF. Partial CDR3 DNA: TGCGCCAGCAGTGGGGACAGGGGTTACAATGAG.

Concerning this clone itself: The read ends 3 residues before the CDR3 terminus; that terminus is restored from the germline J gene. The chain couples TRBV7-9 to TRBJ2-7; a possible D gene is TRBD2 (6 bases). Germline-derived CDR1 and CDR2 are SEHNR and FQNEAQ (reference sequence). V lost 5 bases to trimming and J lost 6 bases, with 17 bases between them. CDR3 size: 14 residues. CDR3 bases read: TGTGCCAGCAGCCCACCCGGGGGAATAGGCGAG. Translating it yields CASSPPGGIGE. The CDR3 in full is CASSPPGGIGEQYF.

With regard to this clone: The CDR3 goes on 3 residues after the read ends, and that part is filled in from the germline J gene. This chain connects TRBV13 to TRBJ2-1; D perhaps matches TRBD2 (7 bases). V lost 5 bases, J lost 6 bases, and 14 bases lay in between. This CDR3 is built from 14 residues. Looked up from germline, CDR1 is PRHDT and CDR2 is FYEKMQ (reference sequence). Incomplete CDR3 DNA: TGTGCCAGCAGCGGGGGGGGGCCTGGCAATGAG. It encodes CASSGGGPGNE. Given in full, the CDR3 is CASSGGGPGNEQFF.

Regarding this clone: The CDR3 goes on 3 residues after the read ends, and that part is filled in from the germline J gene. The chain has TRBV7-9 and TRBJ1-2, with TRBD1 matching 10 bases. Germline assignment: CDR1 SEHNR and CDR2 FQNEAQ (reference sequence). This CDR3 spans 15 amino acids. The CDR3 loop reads CASSFFSGTGDGYTF. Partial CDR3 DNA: TGTGCCAGCAGCTTCTTCTCCGGGACAGGGGACGGC.

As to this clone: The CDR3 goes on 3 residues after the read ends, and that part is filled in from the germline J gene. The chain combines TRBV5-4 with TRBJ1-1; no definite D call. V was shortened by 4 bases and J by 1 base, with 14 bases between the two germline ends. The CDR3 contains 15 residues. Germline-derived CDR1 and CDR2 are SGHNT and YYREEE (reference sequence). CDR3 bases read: TGTGCCAGCAGCCCCCGGAGAGGGTGGAACACTGAA. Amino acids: CASSPRRGWNTE. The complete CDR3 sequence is CASSPRRGWNTEAFF. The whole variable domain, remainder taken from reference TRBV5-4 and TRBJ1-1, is ETGVTQSPTHLIKTRGQQVTLRCSSQSGHNTVSWYQQALGQGPQFIFQYYREEENGRGNFPPRFSGLQFPNYSSELNVNALELDDSALYLCASSPRRGWNTEAFFGQGTRLTVV.

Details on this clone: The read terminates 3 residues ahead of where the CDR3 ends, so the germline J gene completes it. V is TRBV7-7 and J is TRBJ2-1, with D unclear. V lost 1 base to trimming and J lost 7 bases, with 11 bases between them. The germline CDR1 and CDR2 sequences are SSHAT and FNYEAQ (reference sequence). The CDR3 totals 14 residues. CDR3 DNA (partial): TGTGCCAGCAGCTTAGGGAGCCTCGGGAATGAG. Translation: CASSLGSLGNE. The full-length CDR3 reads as CASSLGSLGNEQFF.

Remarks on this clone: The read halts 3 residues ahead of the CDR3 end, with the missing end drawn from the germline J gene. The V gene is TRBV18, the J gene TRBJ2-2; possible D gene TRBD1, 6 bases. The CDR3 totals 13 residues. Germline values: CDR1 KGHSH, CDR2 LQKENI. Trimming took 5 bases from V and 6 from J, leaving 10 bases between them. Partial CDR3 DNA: TGTGCCAGCTCATCTGGACAGTCCGGGGAG. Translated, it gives CASSSGQSGE. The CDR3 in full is CASSSGQSGELFF.

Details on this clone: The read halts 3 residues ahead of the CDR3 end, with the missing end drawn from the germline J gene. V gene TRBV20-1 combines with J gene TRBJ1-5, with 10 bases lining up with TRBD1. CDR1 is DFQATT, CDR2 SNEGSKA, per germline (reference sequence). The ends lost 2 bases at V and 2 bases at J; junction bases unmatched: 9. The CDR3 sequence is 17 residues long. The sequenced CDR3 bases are TGCAGTGCTAGAAGGGGGACAGGGGACTTCGGCAATCAGCCC. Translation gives CSARRGTGDFGNQP. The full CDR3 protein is CSARRGTGDFGNQPQHF.

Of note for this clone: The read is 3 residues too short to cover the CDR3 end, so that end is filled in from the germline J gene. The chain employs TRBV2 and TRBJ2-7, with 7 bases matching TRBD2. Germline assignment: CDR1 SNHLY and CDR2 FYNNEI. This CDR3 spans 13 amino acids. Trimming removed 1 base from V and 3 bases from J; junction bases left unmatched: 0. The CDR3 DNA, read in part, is TGTGCCAGCAGTGAAGGGACTAGCTACGAG. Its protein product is CASSEGTSYE. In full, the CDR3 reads CASSEGTSYEQYF.

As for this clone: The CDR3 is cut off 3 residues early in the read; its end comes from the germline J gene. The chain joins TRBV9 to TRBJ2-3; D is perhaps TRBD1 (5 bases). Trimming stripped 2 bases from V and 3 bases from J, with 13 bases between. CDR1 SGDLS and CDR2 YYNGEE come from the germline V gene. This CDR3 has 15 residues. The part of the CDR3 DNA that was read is TGTGCCAGCAGCGTGGTGTCAGGGAAAACAGATACG. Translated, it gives CASSVVSGKTDT. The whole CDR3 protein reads CASSVVSGKTDTQYF.